These T cell receptor beta chains were read from a single sample in a study of blood T cells in healthy people across ages. Each CDR3 protein gets one entry after TCRdb re-called the 5' RACE reads with MiXCR. The table has around 1,500,000 distinct CDR3 sequences, roughly 27% seen once; the top ten hold 7.7%. Sample: blood. All receptors derive from a woman aged 30 to 39 in good health. Each CDR3 is given with its conserved first and last residue. Fields, in order: D gene, clone size, J gene, V gene, CDR3 DNA, CDR3 protein. The D gene is left open where the match is weak. Not every row has a clone size; where given, it reads once, few, many or a size class.

. | . | TRBJ2-7 | TRBV19 | TGTGCCAGTAGTAAGGGCCCCCGGGACGACGAGCAGTACTTC | CASSKGPRDDEQYF
. | few | TRBJ2-7 | TRBV29-1 | TGCAGCGCCCAGAGGGTCCACGAGCAGTACTTC | CSAQRVHEQYF
. | few | TRBJ1-2 | TRBV7-2 | TGTGCCAGCAGTTTACCAGGGAAGGACGGCTACACCTTC | CASSLPGKDGYTF
TRBD2 | . | TRBJ2-7 | TRBV27 | TGTGCCAGCAGTACTAGCGGAAAAGGCCACGAGCAGTACTTC | CASSTSGKGHEQYF
TRBD1 | once | TRBJ2-1 | TRBV10-2 | TGCGCCAGCACTGAGACAGGGGGCTACATTGAGCAGTTCTTC | CASTETGGYIEQFF
. | few | TRBJ2-3 | TRBV7-2 | TGTGCCAGCAGCTCCGGCTACGGAGTCGACACAGATACGCAGTATTTT | CASSSGYGVDTDTQYF
. | once | TRBJ2-1 | TRBV10-3 | TGTGCCGTCAGCGATCTCAAGGGGGATGAGCAGTTCTTC | CAVSDLKGDEQFF
. | few | TRBJ2-6 | TRBV6-5 | TGTGCCAGCAGTTACTCGAGGGATTCTGGGGCCAACGTCCTGACTTTC | CASSYSRDSGANVLTF
TRBD2 | . | TRBJ2-5 | TRBV5-1 | TGCGCCAGCAGCTTGGAGGGACTAGCGGGAGGGCAAGAGACCCAGTACTTC | CASSLEGLAGGQETQYF
. | few | TRBJ2-7 | TRBV20-1 | TGCAGTGCTAGGGCCCCCATACAGGTGAGCTCCTACAATGAGCAGTACTTC | CSARAPIQVSSYNEQYF
TRBD1 | . | TRBJ1-2 | TRBV10-2 | TGCGCCAGCAGTGAGTCGAAGGGACAGGGTGGCGATGGCTACACCTTC | CASSESKGQGGDGYTF
. | . | TRBJ2-5 | TRBV20-1 | TGCAGTGCTGATTGGCTGGAGTTGGAGACCCAGTACTTC | CSADWLELETQYF
TRBD1 | . | TRBJ1-5 | TRBV7-2 | TGTGCCAGCAACTTTTCCGGGACAGTACATCAGCCCCAGCATTTT | CASNFSGTVHQPQHF
. | few | TRBJ2-7 | TRBV7-9 | TGTGCCAGCAGCCGCGGGACAGCCACTTCAGGGCACCACGAGCAGTACTTC | CASSRGTATSGHHEQYF
. | . | TRBJ1-2 | TRBV30 | TGTGCCTGGAGATTTGCGTTAGGCTACACCTTC | CAWRFALGYTF
. | many | TRBJ1-2 | TRBV9 | TGTGCCAGCAGCCCTAGGGGACTGGATGGCTACACCTTC | CASSPRGLDGYTF
. | many | TRBJ2-3 | TRBV6-5 | TGTGCCAGCAGGGAGACCGCAGATACGCAGTATTTT | CASRETADTQYF
. | many | TRBJ2-5 | TRBV4-1 | TGCGCCAGCAGCCACCTTGTCGTAACCGAGACCCAGTACTTC | CASSHLVVTETQYF
. | few | TRBJ2-7 | TRBV5-5 | TGTGCCAGCAGCTTCCGGGGCACATGGTTTAGTTTCTACGAGCAGTACTTC | CASSFRGTWFSFYEQYF
. | many | TRBJ2-7 | TRBV24-1 | TGTGCCACCAGTCAGGGGGGCGAGCAGTACTTC | CATSQGGEQYF
TRBD2 | many | TRBJ2-7 | TRBV6-2/TRBV6-3 | TGTGCCAGCAGCCAGCGGGAGGGCCTCTCCTACGAGCAGTACTTC | CASSQREGLSYEQYF
TRBD2 | few | TRBJ2-6 | TRBV7-2 | TGTGCCAGCAGCTTTCAGCGGGGCTCTGGGGCCAACGTCCTGACTTTC | CASSFQRGSGANVLTF
. | once | TRBJ1-4 | TRBV20-1 | TGCAGTGCTCCCCTAGTAGGGGGAACTAATGAAAAACTGTTTTTT | CSAPLVGGTNEKLFF
. | few | TRBJ2-6 | TRBV10-3 | TGTGCCATCAGGGATCCCTCTGGGGCCAACGTCCTGACTTTC | CAIRDPSGANVLTF
TRBD1 | many | TRBJ2-7 | TRBV28 | TGTGCCAGCATCCCTTCCAGGGGGCGCGCCTACGAGCAGTACTTC | CASIPSRGRAYEQYF
. | . | TRBJ2-1 | TRBV5-6 | TGTGCCGGCTGGGGGGGCGGACTCTCCTACAATGAGCAGTTCTTC | CAGWGGGLSYNEQFF
TRBD2 | few | TRBJ2-5 | TRBV3-1 | TGTGCCAGCAGCCAAGGGTTGGTGGCGGGGGTTCAAGAGACCCAGTACTTC | CASSQGLVAGVQETQYF
. | many | TRBJ1-2 | TRBV29-1 | TGCAGCGCCGGGGCTAACTATGGCTACACCTTC | CSAGANYGYTF
. | . | TRBJ2-1 | TRBV29-1 | TGCAGCGTCCCAGGAGCTGGAGCGGGCAATGAGCAGTTCTTC | CSVPGAGAGNEQFF
. | . | TRBJ2-3 | TRBV27 | TGTGCCAGCAGTTTTATAGCGGTTAGCACAGATACGCAGTATTTT | CASSFIAVSTDTQYF
. | . | TRBJ1-6 | TRBV14 | TGTGCCAGCAGCCAAGTGAACTTGAGGGGTTCACCCCTCCACTTT | CASSQVNLRGSPLHF
. | . | TRBJ1-1 | TRBV5-1 | TGCGCCAGTCACAAAGGGGGTACTGAAGCTTTCTTT | CASHKGGTEAFF
. | many | TRBJ2-5 | TRBV21-1 | TGTGCCAGCAGCAAAGGGGGAGGAGAGACCCAGTACTTC | CASSKGGGETQYF
. | . | TRBJ1-4 | TRBV30 | TGTGCCTGGACCGCAAAGTTTACCGAGAATGAAAAACTGTTTTTT | CAWTAKFTENEKLFF
TRBD2 | many | TRBJ2-6 | TRBV12-3/TRBV12-4 | TGTGCCAGCAGTTTAGCGTTCCCCACCGGGGGGACCAGCTCTGGGGCCAACGTCCTGACTTTC | CASSLAFPTGGTSSGANVLTF
. | . | TRBJ2-7 | TRBV4-1 | TGCGCCAGCAGCCATCCCTCGACCGCGACCTACGAGCAGTACTTC | CASSHPSTATYEQYF
. | . | TRBJ1-1 | TRBV4-1 | TGCGCCAGCAGCCAAGCGCGGCTCACTGAAGCTTTCTTT | CASSQARLTEAFF
TRBD1 | . | TRBJ1-6 | TRBV12-3/TRBV12-4 | TGTGCCAGCGGCATCAGACAGGGGACCTATTCACCCCTCCACTTT | CASGIRQGTYSPLHF
. | . | TRBJ2-7 | TRBV15 | TGTGCCACCAGCAGGGGCCCATCGGGTTACGAGCAGTACTTC | CATSRGPSGYEQYF
. | few | TRBJ1-4 | TRBV5-1 | TGCGCCAGCAGCTTGGAAGGGAGGGGTCCCGGAAAACTGTTTTTT | CASSLEGRGPGKLFF
. | many | TRBJ2-7 | TRBV9 | TGTGCCAGCAGCGTTTCGGCGGGGTCTACCTACGAGCAGTACTTC | CASSVSAGSTYEQYF
TRBD2 | . | TRBJ2-1 | TRBV5-1 | TGCGCCAGCAGCTTGTTTAGCGGGAGTATCAATGAGCAGGTCTTC | CASSLFSGSINEQVF
TRBD2 | few | TRBJ2-1 | TRBV27 | TGTGCCAGCGCCATAAACGAGGGGACTAGCGGTGAGCAGTTCTTC | CASAINEGTSGEQFF
. | many | TRBJ2-1 | TRBV29-1 | TGCAGCGTTGAAGGACCCTTCCAGCGGGTAAACAATGAGCAGTTCTTC | CSVEGPFQRVNNEQFF